These 25 T cell receptor beta chains were all obtained from the same sample, sequenced in a study of identical twins. One entry per CDR3 protein, called by TCRdb with MiXCR from the 5' RACE reads. The repertoire holds 600,000 to 700,000 distinct CDR3 sequences, with roughly 20% as singletons. The same data also went into a second study, on T cells expressing NK-cell markers.

The source material was PBMCs. The origin of the receptors is a woman under 30 in good health.

This clonotype was found a few times. J is TRBJ2-3 and V is TRBV7-3; 13 nucleotides line up with TRBD2. This CDR3 spans 20 amino acids. CDR1 is SGHTA, CDR2 FQGTGA, per germline. The V and J ends lost 5 bases and 2 bases, in that order; junction bases with no gene match: 16. Written as DNA, the CDR3 is TGTGCCAGCAGCCCACAAGTACTAGCGGGGGGGCCGGGGAACACAGATACGCAGTATTTT. Its translation is CASSPQVLAGGPGNTDTQYF.

The V gene is TRBV20-1, the J gene TRBJ2-1; no firm D call. The V gene lost 6 bases and the J gene lost 5 bases, with 5 bases spanning the gap. There are 10 residues in the CDR3. The V gene's germline CDR1 is DFQATT and CDR2 SNEGSKA (reference sequence). CDR3 DNA: TGCAGTGCGGCACACAATGAGCAGTTCTTC. It specifies CSAAHNEQFF.

This clonotype was seen only a few times. The chain employs TRBV27 and TRBJ2-4; 9 nucleotides agree with TRBD1. Germline CDR1 and CDR2: MNHEY and SMNVEV (reference sequence). J was trimmed by 9 bases and V by 7 bases; bases with no gene match: 7. The CDR3 consists of 13 residues. The CDR3 DNA reads TGTGCCAGCACCCCCCGACAGGGGGGCATTCAGTACTTC. Translating it yields CASTPRQGGIQYF.

This clonotype was recorded many times. This rearrangement joins TRBV15 to TRBJ1-5; D not certain. V dropped 0 bases and J dropped 4 bases, with 10 bases sitting between them. CDR3 size: 15 residues. Germline values: CDR1 LNHNV, CDR2 YYDKDF (reference sequence). DNA of the CDR3: TGTGCCACCAGCAGAGAGGCAGGAGGAAATCAGCCCCAGCATTTT. It yields the protein CATSREAGGNQPQHF.

The CDR3 nucleotides are TGCAGCGCAACGGGACAGATAAACTATGGCTACACCTTC. It translates to CSATGQINYGYTF. This chain links TRBV29-1 with TRBJ1-2, with TRBD1 matching 7 bases. This CDR3 contains 13 residues. The V segment lost 7 bases and the J segment 2 bases; nucleotides outside the gene matches: 7. Germline lookup yields CDR1 SQVTM and CDR2 ANQGSEA.

In this sample, this clonotype turned up a few times. J is TRBJ1-1 and V is TRBV10-3; unclear D gene. Trimming removed 2 bases at V and 8 bases at J, with 12 bases between. This CDR3 comprises 13 residues. CDR1 and CDR2 from the germline V gene are ENHRY and SYGVKD. Here the CDR3 reads CAISEGSGIEAFF. The CDR3 nucleotides read TGTGCCATCAGTGAGGGCTCGGGGATAGAAGCTTTCTTT.

The rearrangement links TRBV7-2 to TRBJ2-7, with TRBD2 matching over 9 bases. The germline CDR1 and CDR2 sequences are SGHTA and FQGNSA. The CDR3 totals 15 residues. The V and J ends lost 3 bases and 7 bases, in that order; junction bases with no gene match: 10. Written as DNA, the CDR3 is TGTGCCAGCAGCTTGGTTGGGACTAGCAGGGGTGAGCAGTACTTC. It specifies CASSLVGTSRGEQYF.

This clonotype was seen more than once but under ten times. The chain uses TRBV10-3 and TRBJ2-1, with a tentative D call TRBD2 (5 bases). Per germline, CDR1 ENHRY and CDR2 SYGVKD. The V and J ends lost 3 bases and 2 bases respectively, with 11 bases between them. The CDR3 extends over 15 amino acids. The CDR3 DNA follows: TGTGCCATCAGTGACGAGCGGCTAACCTACAATGAGCAGTTCTTC. It encodes CAISDERLTYNEQFF.

This clonotype has just a few counts. This chain joins TRBV7-2 and TRBJ2-1; D possibly corresponds to TRBD2 (5 bases). There are 12 residues in the CDR3. In germline, CDR1 is SGHTA, CDR2 FQGNSA. The germline V and J ends were trimmed by 7 bases and 9 bases, with 13 bases remaining between them. For the CDR3, the DNA is TGTGCCAGCACCCGGGCAGGAGGTGAGCAGTTCTTC. Protein: CASTRAGGEQFF.

This clonotype was counted a few times. The rearrangement links TRBV20-1 to TRBJ2-7, with a weak D call TRBD2 (6 bases). The CDR3 has 12 amino acids. CDR1 and CDR2 (germline): DFQATT, SNEGSKA (reference sequence). V lost 6 bases to trimming and J lost 2 bases, with 11 bases between them. CDR3: CSAVDYTYEQYF. DNA of the CDR3: TGCAGTGCCGTGGACTACACCTACGAGCAGTACTTC.

Ten or more counts support this clonotype. The rearrangement links TRBV12-3 or TRBV12-4 to TRBJ2-7; 10 nucleotides align to TRBD2. This CDR3 is 14 amino acids long. With V trimmed by 8 bases and J by 4 bases, 8 bases remained unmatched. As DNA, the CDR3 is TGTGCCAGCGGGGCGACTAGCGGGCCATACGAGCAGTACTTC. It codes for CASGATSGPYEQYF.

This clonotype appeared a few times. The chain couples TRBV5-5 to TRBJ2-1, with 10 bases fitting TRBD2. Germline values: CDR1 SGHKS, CDR2 YYEKEE (reference sequence). The CDR3 covers 17 residues. The trim removed 0 bases at V and 4 bases at J, leaving 7 bases unmatched. CDR3: CASSLEASGGNYNEQFF. Written as DNA, the CDR3 is TGTGCCAGCAGCTTGGAGGCTAGCGGGGGCAATTACAATGAGCAGTTCTTC.

This clonotype was seen a handful of times. V and J are TRBV7-2 and TRBJ2-2, with D uncertain. This CDR3 region has 13 residues. Trimming stripped 4 bases from V and 5 bases from J, with 8 bases between. CDR1 is SGHTA and CDR2 is FQGNSA in the germline V gene. DNA of the CDR3: TGTGCCAGCAGCTCCCCGGAAACCGGGGAGCTGTTTTTT. It encodes CASSSPETGELFF.

This clonotype was observed a handful of times. V gene TRBV20-1 combines with J gene TRBJ2-1; D not certain. V lost 3 bases to trimming and J lost 0 bases, with 9 bases between them. The length of the CDR3 is 14 residues. Germline loops: CDR1 DFQATT, CDR2 SNEGSKA (reference sequence). CDR3 in amino acids: CSASRALSYNEQFF. The CDR3 DNA reads TGCAGTGCTAGCCGGGCGCTCTCCTACAATGAGCAGTTCTTC.

The chain links TRBV20-1 to TRBJ1-5, with TRBD1 as a possible D gene (5 bases). CDR1 and CDR2 from the germline V gene are DFQATT and SNEGSKA (reference sequence). The V gene lost 1 base and the J gene lost 2 bases, with 15 bases spanning the gap. The CDR3 covers 16 residues. The DNA for the CDR3 is TGCAGTGCTAGAGCCGTGGGGGGGGATGGCAATCAGCCCCAGCATTTT. This sequence encodes CSARAVGGDGNQPQHF.

This clonotype showed up many times. The chain uses TRBV20-1 and TRBJ2-1; D remains ambiguous. The CDR3 runs to 13 residues. Trimming stripped 0 bases from V and 5 bases from J, with 8 bases between. Germline assignment: CDR1 DFQATT and CDR2 SNEGSKA (reference sequence). The CDR3 nucleotides read TGCAGTGCTAGAGATCCACGAAACAATGAGCAGTTCTTC. Its protein is CSARDPRNNEQFF.

This clonotype was seen repeatedly, ten times or more. The chain is built from TRBV29-1 and TRBJ1-1; maybe TRBD1 (5 bases). The V and J ends lost 6 bases and 1 base respectively, with 12 bases between them. The CDR3 is made up of 13 amino acids. In germline, CDR1 is SQVTM, CDR2 ANQGSEA. CDR3 nucleotide sequence: TGCAGCGTAAGCAGGGTATCGAACACTGAAGCTTTCTTT. Protein product: CSVSRVSNTEAFF.

This clonotype was detected only a few times. The CDR3 spells CASSPMPSGYEQYF. The CDR3 DNA is TGTGCCAGCAGCCCCATGCCGTCAGGCTACGAGCAGTACTTC. This chain joins TRBV7-2 and TRBJ2-7; D not resolved. V was cut by 5 bases and J by 3 bases, with 14 bases left in between. CDR3 size: 14 residues. The germline CDR1 and CDR2 sequences are SGHTA and FQGNSA. Combining the CDR3 with reference TRBV7-2 and TRBJ2-7 gives the whole variable domain GAGVSQSPSNKVTEKGKDVELRCDPISGHTALYWYRQSLGQGLEFLIYFQGNSAPDKSGLPSDRFSAERTGGSVSTLTIQRTQQEDSAVYLCASSPMPSGYEQYFGPGTRLTVT.

This clonotype has a handful of counts. V gene TRBV6-5 combines with J gene TRBJ1-1; no firm D call. The CDR3 runs 16 residues. Germline CDR1 and CDR2: MNHEY and SVGAGI. Trimming took 2 bases from V and 4 from J, leaving 17 bases between them. Here the CDR3 reads CASSYGVRALGTEAFF. The CDR3, as DNA: TGTGCCAGCAGTTACGGAGTTAGGGCGTTGGGCACTGAAGCTTTCTTT.

The V and J genes are TRBV20-1 and TRBJ2-7; no reliable D call. CDR1 is DFQATT and CDR2 is SNEGSKA in the germline V gene (reference sequence). The CDR3 runs 13 residues. Trimming cost V 3 bases and J 2 bases, with 11 bases left between them. CDR3 loop: CSASLPVTYEQYF. The CDR3 nucleotides read TGCAGTGCTAGCCTACCGGTAACCTACGAGCAGTACTTC.

This clonotype was seen more than once but under ten times. This chain links TRBV12-3 or TRBV12-4 with TRBJ2-7; 7 bases match TRBD1. CDR3 length: 13 amino acids. V was clipped by 6 bases and J by 6 bases; unmatched bases: 8. The CDR3 region is CASRPDRVSEQYF. The CDR3 DNA sequence: TGTGCCAGCAGACCCGACAGGGTCAGCGAGCAGTACTTC.

The chain recombines TRBV20-1 with TRBJ2-2, with D unresolved. Between the trimmed V and J ends, which lost 4 bases and 1 base, there was a span of 4 bases. The CDR3 has 12 residues. Per the germline V gene, CDR1 is DFQATT and CDR2 is SNEGSKA (reference sequence). CDR3: CSANRNTGELFF. CDR3 in DNA: TGCAGTGCTAACCGGAACACCGGGGAGCTGTTTTTT.

A few counts support this clonotype. This chain joins TRBV15 and TRBJ1-6; maybe TRBD1 (5 bases). Germline V gene sequence: CDR1 LNHNV, CDR2 YYDKDF (reference sequence). V lost 8 bases and J 13 bases, leaving 18 bases between the germline ends. The CDR3 is 13 amino acids. In nucleotides, the CDR3 is TGTGCCACCGGGGACGGTCCGGGTTCCCCCCTCCACTTT. Protein product: CATGDGPGSPLHF.

This clonotype was detected only a few times. This rearrangement joins TRBV7-9 to TRBJ2-5; 11 positions match TRBD2. The germline gives CDR1 SEHNR, CDR2 FQNEAQ (reference sequence). J lost 1 base, V lost 4 bases, and 5 bases had no gene match. The CDR3 is made up of 16 amino acids. The CDR3 region is CASSSPSGGIQETQYF. The CDR3 DNA reads TGTGCCAGCAGCTCCCCTAGCGGGGGGATCCAAGAGACCCAGTACTTC.

The V gene is TRBV6-5, the J gene TRBJ1-2; D gene ambiguous. V gave up 0 bases and J gave up 9 bases, with 14 bases separating them. The CDR3 contains 14 residues. Germline V CDR1 and CDR2: MNHEY, SVGAGI. CDR3: CASSYSISPGSYTF. The CDR3, as DNA: TGTGCCAGCAGTTACTCGATTTCTCCGGGGAGCTACACCTTC.